The 10 T cell receptor beta chains reported below all come from one sample, sequenced in a study of beta chain features in type 1 diabetes. TCRB transcripts that were expressed got sequenced, as all of the isolated RNA had been reverse transcribed. The data were produced by immunoSEQ multiplex PCR, yet TCRdb's version contains in-frame clones alone and is incomplete. The sample shows some 900,000 clones, 15% to 20% of them seen only once. The sequenced sample consisted of naive CD4+ T cells from blood. Receptor source: a woman younger than 35 in good health.

J is TRBJ1-3 and V is TRBV18, with D maybe TRBD1 (5 bases). The CDR3 extends over 15 amino acids. The V and J ends lost 4 bases and 0 bases respectively, with 10 bases between them. Germline CDR1 is KGHSH and CDR2 is LQKENI. In nucleotides, the CDR3 is TGTGCCAGCTCACGGGACTATTTCTCTGGAAACACCATATATTTT. Amino acid sequence: CASSRDYFSGNTIYF. Looking up the rest from reference TRBV18 and TRBJ1-3 gives the full variable domain: NAGVMQNPRHLVRRRGQEARLRCSPMKGHSHVYWYRQLPEEGLKFMVYLQKENIIDESGMPKERFSAEFPKEGPSILRIQQVVRGDSAAYFCASSRDYFSGNTIYFGEGSWLTVV.

The chain is built from TRBV14 and TRBJ2-5; no clear D gene. The CDR3 spans 12 residues. V shed 1 base and J shed 4 bases, with 4 bases lying between them. The germline CDR1 and CDR2 sequences are SGHDN and FVKESK. This CDR3 is CASSQVRETQYF. CDR3 DNA: TGTGCCAGCAGCCAAGTTCGAGAGACCCAGTACTTC. The full variable domain, completed using reference TRBV14 and TRBJ2-5, is EAGVTQFPSHSVIEKGQTVTLRCDPISGHDNLYWYRRVMGKEIKFLLHFVKESKQDESGMPNNRFLAERTGGTYSTLKVQPAELEDSGVYFCASSQVRETQYFGPGTRLLVL.

This clone was seen a few times. The V and J genes are TRBV7-2 and TRBJ2-7; 10 bases are shared with TRBD1. After removal of 2 bases from V and 6 bases from J, the junction contained 7 bases not matched to a gene. CDR1 and CDR2 (germline): SGHTA, FQGNSA. The CDR3 is 15 amino acids. CDR3 bases: TGTGCCAGCAGCTTAACTGACAGGGGGCGAGGCGAGCAGTACTTC. It translates to CASSLTDRGRGEQYF.

V gene TRBV4-3 combines with J gene TRBJ2-3; weak D call: TRBD1 (6 bases). V was clipped by 0 bases and J by 2 bases, with 15 bases between them. Germline lookup yields CDR1 LGHNA and CDR2 YSLEER. The CDR3 has 17 amino acids. The CDR3 coding sequence is TGCGCCAGCAGCCAAGAGTCCTCAGGGGCGAACACAGATACGCAGTATTTT. Its protein is CASSQESSGANTDTQYF.

This clone turned up a few times. This chain joins TRBV29-1 and TRBJ1-2; D is perhaps TRBD1 (6 bases). Per germline, CDR1 SQVTM and CDR2 ANQGSEA. The CDR3 spans 13 residues. V lost 4 bases, J lost 4 bases, and 13 bases lay in between. CDR3 residues: CSVGGAPGYGYTF. In DNA form, the CDR3 reads TGCAGCGTTGGGGGGGCTCCAGGCTATGGCTACACCTTC.

This clone was seen a handful of times. DNA of the CDR3: TGTGCCAGCCAGGATAGCCCAAGCTCCTACGAGCAGTACTTC. Residues: CASQDSPSSYEQYF. The rearrangement links TRBV6-5 to TRBJ2-7, with unresolved D. In germline, CDR1 is MNHEY, CDR2 SVGAGI. The CDR3 extends over 14 amino acids. The germline V and J ends were trimmed by 8 bases and 0 bases, with 14 bases remaining between them.

A few counts support this clone. CDR3 bases: TGTGCCAGCAGCTTAGTTTTAGCGGTATATGGCTACACCTTC. This gives the protein CASSLVLAVYGYTF. This chain uses TRBV7-2 with TRBJ1-2; the D is unclear. Germline lookup yields CDR1 SGHTA and CDR2 FQGNSA. The ends were cut back, 1 base at V and 5 bases at J, with 11 bases in the middle. This CDR3 is built from 14 residues.

This clone was seen only once. The chain combines TRBV11-3 with TRBJ2-2; D gene uncertain. V was trimmed by 5 bases and J by 3 bases, leaving 7 bases between them. The CDR3 length is 13 residues. The germline V gene encodes CDR1 SGHNT and CDR2 YENEEA. CDR3 nucleotide sequence: TGTGCCAGCAGCCCCCGAGACACCGGGGAGCTGTTTTTT. Translated: CASSPRDTGELFF.

CDR3 amino acids: CASSLGGSGKNNEQFF. In DNA, the CDR3 is TGTGCCAGCAGCTTAGGGGGTAGCGGGAAAAACAATGAGCAGTTCTTC. The chain links TRBV7-2 to TRBJ2-1; 8 positions agree with TRBD2. The CDR3 runs 16 residues. Germline CDR1 and CDR2: SGHTA and FQGNSA. J lost 5 bases, V lost 1 base, and 7 bases had no gene match.

Of note for this clone: The same CDR3 is also encoded by other DNA sequences in this sample. The rearrangement links TRBV28 to TRBJ2-5; the D gene is possibly TRBD1 (6 bases). The germline V and J ends were trimmed by 3 bases and 2 bases, with 10 bases remaining between them. This CDR3 is 14 amino acids long. CDR1 and CDR2 (germline): MDHEN, SYDVKM. The CDR3 region is CASSFGGTQETQYF. The CDR3 DNA is TGTGCCAGCAGTTTTGGGGGCACACAAGAGACCCAGTACTTC.